This paragraph reports one T cell receptor beta chain. Its antigen remains unknown. These data originate in a study of shared clonotypes between healthy human individuals. Across the whole study: Researchers drew samples from a couple of women and three men aged 18 to 49.

Participating donors were healthy, HIV-negative adults free of recent acute infections or vaccinations. Here immunoSEQ multiplex PCR was the method, and the copy in TCRdb shows in-frame clones only, minus some. The sample contains 1.5 million to 1.9 million clones, 95% to 99% of which appear only once. This CDR3 has 15 amino acids. Trimming shortened V by 5 bases and J by 0 bases, and 15 bases separated the two germline ends. Looked up from germline, CDR1 is SGHRS and CDR2 is YFSETQ. General observations from the study: It was observed that approximately 5% of naive CD4 clonotypes were shared across a few donors.

The rearrangement joins TRBV5-1 to TRBJ2-7; D is perhaps TRBD1 (5 bases). The sequenced material came from naive CD4+ T cells sorted from blood. The subset: CD45RA+ positively selected. The sequence derives from a man aged 25 to 40 in good health. The CDR3 DNA sequence: TGCGCCAGCAGGTTAACAGACGACAGCTCCTACGAGCAGTACTTC. This translates into CASRLTDDSSYEQYF. Supplemented by reference TRBV5-1 and TRBJ2-7, the full variable domain reads KAGVTQTPRYLIKTRGQQVTLSCSPISGHRSVSWYQQTPGQGLQFLFEYFSETQRNKGNFPGRFSGRQFSNSRSEMNVSTLELGDSALYLCASRLTDDSSYEQYFGPGTRLTVT.